The TCR beta chain described here comes from a study of long-term antiretroviral therapy in people with HIV. Sampling of each donor yielded at least one pre-ART PBMC sample and at least two post-ART PBMC samples. Findings of the study overall: Pre-ART expanded TRB clones stayed dominant throughout, though often decreasing after ART. Transplant donor controls retained higher diversity, though diversity increased after ART.

Researchers report immunoSEQ v3.0 was run at survey level. Some clones are missing from TCRdb's copy, which holds only in-frame ones; the method was immunoSEQ multiplex PCR. The profile covers more than 20,000 clones, with almost 95% appearing a single time and 7.3% taken by the ten largest. With regard to this clone: Its antigen is currently unknown.

Germline loops: CDR1 SGHVS, CDR2 FQNEAQ. The length of the CDR3 is 15 residues. The V and J ends lost 5 bases and 4 bases respectively, with 18 bases between them. Here the sequenced sample was unsorted PBMCs, taken 4.4 years after starting antiretroviral therapy. This chain connects TRBV7-8 to TRBJ2-7; TRBD1 is a possible D gene (5 bases). The receptor was derived from a woman between 45 and 60 years old with HIV. This CDR3 is CASSLGASGLYEQYF. DNA for the CDR3: TGTGCCAGCAGCCTAGGCGCGTCAGGGCTTTACGAGCAGTACTTC.